This T cell receptor (beta chain) is drawn from a study of tumor-infiltrating lymphocytes in primary liver carcinoma. The overall study: T1-T3 N0M0 was the stage of the tumors, which were about 4.2 to 11 cm across.

This CDR3 is built from 15 residues. Per germline, CDR1 SGHNT and CDR2 YYREEE (reference sequence). Making TCR beta cDNA involved approximately 0.5 ug total RNA and a constant-region primer. Construction of TCR beta libraries relied on three successive nested multiplex PCR rounds employing slightly modified ARM-PCR. The first two PCR rounds, around 11 cycles each, used TRBV1-TRBV30 forward primers and a C-beta reverse primer. TCRdb redid the calling of the multiplex PCR reads with MiXCR, one entry per CDR3 protein. In the table there are just under 95,000 distinct CDR3 sequences, 65% to 70% of which are singletons. Of note for this clonotype: Since a much larger clone is just one base distant, this may be a read error.

The roughly 18-34 mg bulk tissue piece was not sorted before simultaneous RNA and DNA extraction. Primary liver carcinoma, confirmed by histopathology, was surgically resected. The receptor was derived from a middle-aged man with primary liver carcinoma and hepatitis B virus infection. Sequencing was done on a sample of tumor-adjacent normal liver tissue. V gene TRBV5-4 combines with J gene TRBJ1-6; TRBD1 matches at 7 bases. The CDR3 protein is CVSSYETGYNSPLHF. In DNA, the CDR3 is TGTGTCAGCAGTTACGAGACAGGGTATAATTCACCCCTCCACTTT.